Following are 30 T cell receptor beta chains from one sample sequenced in a study of blood T cell repertoires in COVID-19. The assay was immunoSEQ multiplex PCR, and TCRdb's table has in-frame clones only and misses some. Among roughly 90,000 clones listed, 80% were seen once. Sequences were obtained from peripheral blood. The origin of the receptors is a woman in her 70s with acute or convalescent COVID-19.

V usage is TRBV10-3 and J usage is TRBJ1-1; D is unresolved. The germline gives CDR1 ENHRY, CDR2 SYGVKD. The germline V and J ends were trimmed by 4 bases and 0 bases, with 6 bases remaining between them. This CDR3 is 13 amino acids long. CDR3 in amino acids: CAISVVMNTEAFF. In DNA, the CDR3 is TGTGCCATCAGTGTTGTCATGAACACTGAAGCTTTCTTT.

This clone was found a few times. V usage is TRBV28 and J usage is TRBJ1-4; D not certain. Per the germline V gene, CDR1 is MDHEN and CDR2 is SYDVKM. V lost 2 bases and J lost 0, with 13 bases in between. The CDR3 contains 17 residues. The DNA of the CDR3 is TGTGCCAGCAGTTTAGTTTCCGGGTTGGCAACTAATGAAAAACTGTTTTTT. Translation gives CASSLVSGLATNEKLFF.

The rearrangement uses TRBV6-2 or TRBV6-3 and TRBJ1-1, with no clear D. The germline V and J ends were trimmed by 0 bases and 7 bases, with 9 bases remaining between them. Germline assignment: CDR1 MNHEY and CDR2 SVGEGT. This CDR3 region has 13 residues. Written as DNA, the CDR3 is TGTGCCAGCAGTTACTCGAGGGCCAGTGAAGCTTTCTTT. Translated: CASSYSRASEAFF.

The chain has TRBV27 and TRBJ2-1, with D perhaps matching TRBD2 (6 bases). CDR1 and CDR2 (germline): MNHEY, SMNVEV (reference sequence). The CDR3 extends over 15 amino acids. V lost 10 bases and J 0 bases, leaving 16 bases between the germline ends. The CDR3 DNA reads as TGTGCCACCCGTTCGGGAGAGAGCTCCTACAATGAGCAGTTCTTC. Its protein product is CATRSGESSYNEQFF.

This clone appeared a few times. The V and J genes are TRBV10-3 and TRBJ2-2; D is undetermined. V was pared by 2 bases and J by 1 base, with 11 bases between. The CDR3 sequence is 16 residues long. Per the germline V gene, CDR1 is ENHRY and CDR2 is SYGVKD. In DNA form, the CDR3 reads TGTGCCATCAGTGAGGAAATGCCAGGGAACACCGGGGAGCTGTTTTTT. Its protein is CAISEEMPGNTGELFF.

This clone was observed a single time. The chain joins TRBV28 to TRBJ2-7; perhaps TRBD1 as D (5 bases). Germline CDR1 MDHEN, CDR2 SYDVKM. V dropped 5 bases and J dropped 3 bases, with 8 bases sitting between them. CDR3 length: 12 amino acids. DNA for the CDR3: TGTGCCAGCAGTATGACAGTCTACGAGCAGTACTTC. The encoded protein is CASSMTVYEQYF.

J is TRBJ2-6 and V is TRBV6-1, with TRBD1 identical over 7 bases. The CDR3 extends over 15 amino acids. V lost 9 bases and J lost 0; bases outside the gene matches: 5. Germline CDR1 reads MNHNS; CDR2 reads SASEGT. The chain's CDR3 is CASRDRASGANVLTF. In DNA, the CDR3 is TGTGCCAGTCGCGACAGGGCCTCTGGGGCCAACGTCCTGACTTTC.

This clone turned up a few times. J is TRBJ2-1 and V is TRBV19, with TRBD1 matching over 7 bases. This CDR3 region has 14 residues. V trimming: 3 bases; J trimming: 10 bases; junction bases outside the gene matches: 9. Germline CDR1 LNHDA, CDR2 SQIVND (reference sequence). The CDR3 is CASSMAQGVREQFF. CDR3 coding DNA: TGTGCCAGTAGTATGGCCCAGGGGGTAAGGGAGCAGTTCTTC.

The chain is built from TRBV29-1 and TRBJ2-3, with D possibly matching TRBD2 (6 bases). The germline V and J ends were trimmed by 1 base and 9 bases, with 8 bases remaining between them. The CDR3 runs 11 residues. Germline V gives CDR1 SQVTM, CDR2 ANQGSEA. CDR3 sequence (DNA): TGCAGCGTTGAAGTCGCGGGAACGCAGTATTTT. This translates into CSVEVAGTQYF.

V usage is TRBV11-3 and J usage is TRBJ2-1; 12 positions match TRBD2. The CDR3 is made up of 15 amino acids. The V segment lost 2 bases and the J segment 7 bases; nucleotides outside the gene matches: 3. Per germline, CDR1 SGHNT and CDR2 YENEEA. The CDR3 spells CASSLRTSGGNEQFF. In DNA form, the CDR3 reads TGTGCCAGCAGCTTAAGAACTAGCGGGGGGAATGAGCAGTTCTTC.

This clone was picked up a small number of times. This chain links TRBV9 with TRBJ2-3; TRBD1 is a possible D gene (5 bases). Germline V gene lookup returns CDR1 SGDLS and CDR2 YYNGEE. V shed 0 bases and J shed 4 bases, with 18 bases lying between them. The CDR3 extends over 17 amino acids. DNA for the CDR3: TGTGCCAGCAGCGTAGAGGCAGGGCGCAACTTAGCAGATACGCAGTATTTT. Translated: CASSVEAGRNLADTQYF.

V usage is TRBV10-3 and J usage is TRBJ1-1; the match to TRBD1 covers 7 bases. This CDR3 has 13 residues. Looked up from germline, CDR1 is ENHRY and CDR2 is SYGVKD. J lost 6 bases, V lost 7 bases, and 8 bases had no gene match. CDR3 nucleotides: TGTGCCATCACTATTGACAGGGTCTCTGAAGCTTTCTTT. As protein: CAITIDRVSEAFF.

The chain links TRBV28 to TRBJ2-7; 10 bases are a match to TRBD1. V shed 7 bases, J shed 3 bases, and the junction held 3 bases outside the gene matches. The CDR3 totals 13 residues. Germline V gives CDR1 MDHEN, CDR2 SYDVKM. The CDR3, as DNA: TGTGCCAGCACCCGGGACAGGGGCTACGAGCAGTACTTC. Translated, it gives CASTRDRGYEQYF.

For the CDR3, the DNA is TGTGCCAGCAGCTTAACGAGCGCGGGGCGGAATGAGCAGTTCTTC. Amino acid sequence: CASSLTSAGRNEQFF. The rearrangement joins TRBV7-3 to TRBJ2-1, with D tentatively TRBD2 (6 bases). The CDR3 sequence is 15 residues long. Trimming removed 0 bases at V and 7 bases at J, with 13 bases between. The germline V gene encodes CDR1 SGHTA and CDR2 FQGTGA. The variable domain in full, completed from reference TRBV7-3 and TRBJ2-1, reads GAGVSQTPSNKVTEKGKYVELRCDPISGHTALYWYRQSLGQGPEFLIYFQGTGAADDSGLPNDRFFAVRPEGSVSTLKIQRTERGDSAVYLCASSLTSAGRNEQFFGPGTRLTVL.

The chain is built from TRBV7-2 and TRBJ2-1, with 10 bases fitting TRBD2. CDR3 length equals 13 residues. The V segment lost 8 bases and the J segment 6 bases; nucleotides outside the gene matches: 4. CDR1 and CDR2 (germline): SGHTA, FQGNSA. The CDR3 loop reads CASGRLAGNEQFF. The CDR3, as DNA: TGTGCCAGCGGCAGACTAGCGGGCAATGAGCAGTTCTTC.

This clone was detected a few times. This chain uses TRBV28 with TRBJ2-7, with TRBD1 as a possible D gene (5 bases). The CDR3 is made up of 15 amino acids. CDR1 is MDHEN and CDR2 is SYDVKM in the germline V gene. Trimming took off 3 bases at V and 4 bases at J, with 16 bases between the two ends. This chain's CDR3 is CASSFWGPLFYEQYF. CDR3 coding DNA: TGTGCCAGCAGTTTTTGGGGCCCGTTGTTTTACGAGCAGTACTTC.

The rearrangement joins TRBV28 to TRBJ1-4; D unclear. The germline V and J ends were trimmed by 1 base and 0 bases, with 12 bases remaining between them. CDR3 length: 17 amino acids. The germline V gene encodes CDR1 MDHEN and CDR2 SYDVKM. CDR3 amino acids: CASSLYSGFATNEKLFF. In DNA, the CDR3 is TGTGCCAGCAGTTTATACAGTGGCTTCGCAACTAATGAAAAACTGTTTTTT.

The V gene is TRBV7-2, the J gene TRBJ2-5; 9 bases fit TRBD2. In germline, CDR1 is SGHTA, CDR2 FQGNSA. The CDR3 covers 14 residues. After removal of 5 bases from V and 1 base from J, the junction contained 2 bases not matched to a gene. CDR3 sequence: CASSISGGQETQYF. The DNA of the CDR3 is TGTGCCAGCAGCATTAGCGGGGGCCAAGAGACCCAGTACTTC. The full variable domain, rest sourced from reference TRBV7-2 and TRBJ2-5, is GAGVSQSPSNKVTEKGKDVELRCDPISGHTALYWYRQSLGQGLEFLIYFQGNSAPDKSGLPSDRFSAERTGGSVSTLTIQRTQQEDSAVYLCASSISGGQETQYFGPGTRLLVL.

The chain recombines TRBV7-2 with TRBJ1-6; D possibly corresponds to TRBD1 (6 bases). Germline V gene data show CDR1 as SGHTA and CDR2 as FQGNSA. The CDR3 contains 16 residues. Trimming shortened V by 5 bases and J by 5 bases, and 16 bases separated the two germline ends. CDR3 coding DNA: TGTGCCAGCAGCCAGTCGACAGGACCGAATAATTCACCCCTCCACTTT. Translated: CASSQSTGPNNSPLHF.

CDR3 nucleotide sequence: TGTGCCAGCTCACCTTTGGACAATGGGGAGACCCAGTACTTC. Amino acid sequence: CASSPLDNGETQYF. The V and J genes are TRBV18 and TRBJ2-5; the D gene is possibly TRBD1 (5 bases). Germline CDR1 is KGHSH and CDR2 is LQKENI. The V end was cut by 3 bases, the J end by 5 bases, with 13 bases between. There are 14 residues in the CDR3.

Turning to this clone: The sample holds other DNA sequences that translate to the same CDR3. The CDR3 here is CASSYVAGVYEQYF. The CDR3 bases are TGTGCCAGCAGTTACGTGGCGGGGGTTTACGAGCAGTACTTC. The chain employs TRBV6-5 and TRBJ2-7, with 7 bases matching TRBD2. The CDR3 covers 14 residues. Germline V gene data show CDR1 as MNHEY and CDR2 as SVGAGI. With V trimmed by 2 bases and J by 4 bases, 5 bases remained unmatched.

This chain joins TRBV5-1 and TRBJ1-1; D call uncertain. CDR3 length: 15 amino acids. V lost 0 bases, J lost 4 bases, and 13 bases lay in between. CDR1 SGHRS and CDR2 YFSETQ come from the germline V gene. The CDR3 loop is CASSLGPGLSTEAFF. The CDR3 nucleotides are TGCGCCAGCAGCTTGGGGCCAGGCCTGAGCACTGAAGCTTTCTTT.

The CDR3 DNA reads as TGTGCCAGCAGCTTACTTGAGACCCAGTACTTC. Protein sequence: CASSLLETQYF. The genes are TRBV7-3 and TRBJ2-5; D uncertain. The CDR3 loop spans 11 amino acids. Germline V CDR1 and CDR2: SGHTA, FQGTGA. V lost 2 bases and J 5 bases, leaving 3 bases between the germline ends.

This chain uses TRBV5-4 with TRBJ2-1; perhaps TRBD1 as D (5 bases). V lost 9 bases, J lost 10 bases, and 23 bases lay in between. Germline CDR1 reads SGHNT; CDR2 reads YYREEE (reference sequence). The CDR3 spans 14 residues. The chain's CDR3 is CAIGWVRVALEQFF. The CDR3 DNA is TGTGCCATAGGATGGGTCAGGGTGGCCCTAGAGCAGTTCTTC.

The chain recombines TRBV6-5 with TRBJ2-7; 9 bases map to TRBD1. The CDR3 contains 15 residues. Germline loops: CDR1 MNHEY, CDR2 SVGAGI. V trimming: 4 bases; J trimming: 7 bases; junction bases outside the gene matches: 11. The CDR3 reads CASSSPGTGLREQYF. The CDR3 coding sequence is TGTGCCAGCAGTTCCCCCGGGACAGGGCTTCGGGAGCAGTACTTC.

This rearrangement joins TRBV20-1 to TRBJ2-1; the match to TRBD2 covers 14 bases. The CDR3 extends over 16 amino acids. The V segment lost 6 bases and the J segment 2 bases; nucleotides outside the gene matches: 6. Germline-derived CDR1 and CDR2 are DFQATT and SNEGSKA (reference sequence). For the CDR3, the DNA is TGCAGTGCCAGTGGGACTAGCGGGAGTACCTACAATGAGCAGTTCTTC. Encoded protein: CSASGTSGSTYNEQFF.

This CDR3 is CSVGDRRYGYTF. The DNA for the CDR3 is TGCAGCGTCGGGGACAGGCGCTATGGCTACACCTTC. This chain joins TRBV29-1 and TRBJ1-2; 8 nucleotides align to TRBD1. The germline V gene has CDR1 SQVTM and CDR2 ANQGSEA. The CDR3 sequence is 12 residues long. Germline trimming cut 6 bases from V and 4 bases from J; bases unmatched to any gene: 4.

The CDR3 region has the DNA TGTGCCAGCAGTTTATCGTTCACTACAGATACGCAGTATTTT. Protein: CASSLSFTTDTQYF. This chain links TRBV27 with TRBJ2-3; D gene unclear. The length of the CDR3 is 14 residues. V was clipped by 0 bases and J by 3 bases, with 7 bases between them. The germline V gene has CDR1 MNHEY and CDR2 SMNVEV (reference sequence).

On this clone itself: At the DNA level, this CDR3 is encoded by other sequences in the same sample as well. The rearrangement joins TRBV27 to TRBJ1-1; TRBD1 matches at 8 bases. Germline V gene lookup returns CDR1 MNHEY and CDR2 SMNVEV (reference sequence). The CDR3 is 14 amino acids. The V and J ends lost 6 bases and 0 bases, in that order; junction bases with no gene match: 3. This chain's CDR3 is CASSLRGLNTEAFF. CDR3 DNA: TGTGCCAGCAGCCTCAGGGGGCTGAACACTGAAGCTTTCTTT.

The chain employs TRBV19 and TRBJ1-1; TRBD1 is a possible D gene (6 bases). The CDR3 length is 17 residues. Between the trimmed V and J ends, which lost 6 bases and 3 bases, there was a span of 23 bases. Germline CDR1 LNHDA, CDR2 SQIVND (reference sequence). The CDR3 sequence: CASRPGEGVGRDTEAFF. CDR3 DNA: TGTGCCAGTAGACCGGGGGAGGGGGTAGGCCGCGACACTGAAGCTTTCTTT. The complete variable domain, with remaining parts taken from reference TRBV19 and TRBJ1-1, reads DGGITQSPKYLFRKEGQNVTLSCEQNLNHDAMYWYRQDPGQGLRLIYYSQIVNDFQKGDIAEGYSVSREKKESFPLTVTSAQKNPTAFYLCASRPGEGVGRDTEAFFGQGTRLTVV.